This T cell receptor beta chain was sequenced in a study of T cells in Graves' hyperthyroidism and ophthalmopathy. Comment on this clonotype: The antigen is not known.

Notes on the study in general: Most thyroid clonotypes expanded above 0.001 appeared in blood too.

Amplification of TCR beta CDR3 regions used RNA as the template. RT-PCR in the first round (using the HTBI primer set) targeted the TCR CDR3. TCRdb re-called the multiplex PCR reads through MiXCR, storing one row per CDR3 protein. The sample includes more than 500,000 distinct CDR3 sequences, roughly 17% of them seen just once. Trimming pared 7 bases from V and 1 base from J, leaving 14 bases between. The CDR3 spans 13 residues. CDR1 and CDR2 (germline): DFQATT, SNEGSKA (reference sequence). The specimen was blood. This sequence joins TRBV20-1 and TRBJ2-7; the D call may be TRBD1 or TRBD2 (5 bases each). The sequence came from a woman younger than 45 with Graves' hyperthyroidism. CDR3 DNA: TGCAGTGGCAGGGACGCACAGTCCTACGAGCAGTACTTC. Amino acids: CSGRDAQSYEQYF.